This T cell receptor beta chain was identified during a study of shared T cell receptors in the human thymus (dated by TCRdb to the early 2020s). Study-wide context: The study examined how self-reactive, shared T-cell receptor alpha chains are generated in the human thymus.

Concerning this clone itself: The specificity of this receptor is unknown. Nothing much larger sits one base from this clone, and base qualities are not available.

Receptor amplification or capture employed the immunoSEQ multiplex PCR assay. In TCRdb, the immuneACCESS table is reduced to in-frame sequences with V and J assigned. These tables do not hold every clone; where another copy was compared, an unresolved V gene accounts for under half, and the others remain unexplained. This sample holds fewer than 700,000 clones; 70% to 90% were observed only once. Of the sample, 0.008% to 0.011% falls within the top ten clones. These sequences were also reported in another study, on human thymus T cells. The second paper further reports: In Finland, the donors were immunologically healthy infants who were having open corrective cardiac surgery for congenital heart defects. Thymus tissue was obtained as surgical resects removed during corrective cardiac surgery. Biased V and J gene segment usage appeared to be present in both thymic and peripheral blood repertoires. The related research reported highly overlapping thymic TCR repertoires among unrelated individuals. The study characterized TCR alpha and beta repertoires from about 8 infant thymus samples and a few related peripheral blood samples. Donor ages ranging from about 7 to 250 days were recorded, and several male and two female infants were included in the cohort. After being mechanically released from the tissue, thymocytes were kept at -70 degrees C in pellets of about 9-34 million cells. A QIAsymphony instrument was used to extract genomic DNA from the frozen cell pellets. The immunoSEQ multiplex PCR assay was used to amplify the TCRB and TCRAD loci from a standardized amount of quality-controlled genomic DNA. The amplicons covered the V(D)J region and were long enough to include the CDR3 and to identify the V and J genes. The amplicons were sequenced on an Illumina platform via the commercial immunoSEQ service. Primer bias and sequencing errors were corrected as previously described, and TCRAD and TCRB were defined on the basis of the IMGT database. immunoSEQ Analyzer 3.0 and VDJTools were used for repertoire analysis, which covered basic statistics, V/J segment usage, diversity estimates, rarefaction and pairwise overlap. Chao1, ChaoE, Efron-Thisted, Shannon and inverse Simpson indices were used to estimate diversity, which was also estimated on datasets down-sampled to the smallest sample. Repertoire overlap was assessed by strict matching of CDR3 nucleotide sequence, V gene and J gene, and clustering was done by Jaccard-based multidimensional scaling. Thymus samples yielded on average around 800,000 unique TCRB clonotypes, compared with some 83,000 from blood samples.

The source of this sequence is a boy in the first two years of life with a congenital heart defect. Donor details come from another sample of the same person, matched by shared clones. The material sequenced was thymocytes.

The encoded CDR3 is CATSRGTAETGETQYF. The nucleotides are TGTGCCACCAGCAGAGGGACAGCCGAAACGGGGGAGACCCAGTACTTC. The V gene is TRBV15 and the J gene is TRBJ2-5, with a tentative D gene TRBD1 over 6 matching bases. Sequences LNHNV (CDR1) and YYDKDF (CDR2) are obtained from the germline V gene (reference sequence). V lost 1 base and J lost 5 bases; the stretch between them is 17 bases long. The CDR3 has 16 amino acids, counting the end cysteine and phenylalanine. The retained sequence is limited to the CDR3, 48 bases, with the frame set at the first base.